One sample yielded the 22 T cell receptor beta chains listed below, sequenced in a study of T cell repertoires in cytomegalovirus infection. Each CDR3 protein is one row after TCRdb ran MiXCR on the reads. Of 600,000 to 800,000 distinct CDR3 sequences in the sample, 20% to 25% were seen once. The material sequenced was CD8+ T cells from PBMCs. These receptors came from a human donor in good health (CMV status not recorded). Some clones in this sample may be carry-over from other donors' samples.

The genes are TRBV7-4 and TRBJ2-1; 10 nucleotides match TRBD1. V shed 5 bases and J 7 bases; nucleotides not matched to a gene: 5. CDR1 SGHVT and CDR2 SQSDAQ come from the germline V gene. The CDR3 runs to 14 residues. CDR3 in amino acids: CASSISDRGNEQFF. The CDR3 region has the DNA TGTGCCAGCAGCATTTCGGACAGGGGGAATGAGCAGTTCTTC.

This clonotype has a handful of counts. The chain combines TRBV6-2 or TRBV6-3 with TRBJ2-7; weak D call: TRBD2 (5 bases). Trimming cost V 1 base and J 7 bases, with 11 bases left between them. Germline values: CDR1 MNHEY, CDR2 SVGEGT. The CDR3 length is 13 residues. The CDR3, as DNA: TGTGCCAGCAGTTACTTAAAAGCGGAAGAGCAGTACGTC. Amino acids: CASSYLKAEEQYV.

The chain combines TRBV3-1 with TRBJ1-6; the D gene is possibly TRBD1 (5 bases). Germline CDR1 LGHDT, CDR2 YNNKEL (reference sequence). This CDR3 region has 14 residues. The V and J ends lost 4 bases and 6 bases respectively, with 10 bases between them. CDR3 coding DNA: TGTGCCAGCAGCCGCGGGGGAAGTAATTCACCCCTCCACTTT. It translates to CASSRGGSNSPLHF.

V is TRBV5-1 and J is TRBJ2-1; 10 bases match TRBD1. The CDR3 consists of 15 residues. Germline V gene data show CDR1 as SGHRS and CDR2 as YFSETQ. V gave up 4 bases and J gave up 7 bases; unmatched junction bases: 8. The CDR3 sequence is CASSGPGQGQNEQFF. CDR3 nucleotides: TGCGCCAGCAGCGGACCGGGACAGGGGCAGAATGAGCAGTTCTTC.

The rearrangement links TRBV18 to TRBJ2-3, with D possibly matching TRBD1 (6 bases). The CDR3 has 14 amino acids. V lost 6 bases, J lost 5 bases, and 15 bases lay in between. Germline V gene data show CDR1 as KGHSH and CDR2 as LQKENI. CDR3 nucleotide sequence: TGTGCCAGCTCGTTCAGGGGCGGTGAAGATACGCAGTATTTT. This codes for CASSFRGGEDTQYF.

The rearrangement joins TRBV14 to TRBJ1-6; D ambiguous. In germline, CDR1 is SGHDN, CDR2 FVKESK. CDR3 length: 15 residues. V was cut by 0 bases and J by 10 bases, with 13 bases left in between. The CDR3 protein is CASSQDSGRMSPLHF. The CDR3 bases are TGTGCCAGCAGCCAAGATTCGGGCAGGATGTCACCCCTCCACTTT. Combining the CDR3 with reference TRBV14 and TRBJ1-6 gives the whole variable domain EAGVTQFPSHSVIEKGQTVTLRCDPISGHDNLYWYRRVMGKEIKFLLHFVKESKQDESGMPNNRFLAERTGGTYSTLKVQPAELEDSGVYFCASSQDSGRMSPLHFGNGTRLTVT.

The chain couples TRBV6-5 to TRBJ2-2, with D hard to call. This CDR3 has 12 amino acids. CDR1 and CDR2 (germline): MNHEY, SVGAGI. Trimming stripped 6 bases from V and 3 bases from J, with 5 bases between. CDR3 sequence reads: CASRPYTGELFF. Here the CDR3 DNA reads TGTGCCAGCAGGCCCTACACCGGGGAGCTGTTTTTT.

Here the CDR3 DNA reads TGCAGCGTTGAGCCGGCAGCCTTGAACACTGAAGCTTTCTTT. Translated: CSVEPAALNTEAFF. The chain uses TRBV29-1 and TRBJ1-1; D uncertain. The CDR3 contains 14 residues. Trimming pared 3 bases from V and 0 bases from J, leaving 11 bases between. Germline values: CDR1 SQVTM, CDR2 ANQGSEA.

Details on this clonotype: A read error may explain this, as a much larger clone is one base away. The chain couples TRBV7-6 to TRBJ2-2, with no clear D. The germline V gene encodes CDR1 SGHVS and CDR2 FNYEAQ. The CDR3 covers 14 residues. V was trimmed by 5 bases and J by 3 bases, leaving 10 bases between them. CDR3 sequence: CASSIEPDTGELFF. CDR3 nucleotides: TGTGCCAGCAGCATAGAGCCCGACACCGGGGAGCTGTTTTTT.

The chain combines TRBV29-1 with TRBJ2-7, with a weak D call TRBD2 (6 bases). The germline V gene has CDR1 SQVTM and CDR2 ANQGSEA. The CDR3 is 14 amino acids. Trimming cost V 6 bases and J 0 bases, with 15 bases left between them. CDR3: CSVGGTAGSYEQYF. DNA for the CDR3: TGCAGCGTCGGAGGGACCGCTGGCTCCTACGAGCAGTACTTC.

This chain joins TRBV6-6 and TRBJ1-1; 7 bases match TRBD1. From germline, CDR1 is MNHNY and CDR2 SVGAGI (reference sequence). The CDR3 length is 14 residues. Losses at the gene ends were 6 bases for V and 5 bases for J; bases not matched to a gene: 9. The DNA of the CDR3 is TGTGCCAGCAGCGACAGGGATCTTTTTACTGAAGCTTTCTTT. Translating it yields CASSDRDLFTEAFF.

This clonotype has only a few counts. The chain recombines TRBV6-2 or TRBV6-3 with TRBJ2-1, with D perhaps TRBD1 (6 bases). The CDR3 extends over 12 amino acids. V dropped 10 bases and J dropped 6 bases, with 13 bases sitting between them. Germline assignment: CDR1 MNHEY and CDR2 SVGEGT. This CDR3 is CAIRTAFNEQFF. The CDR3 nucleotides are TGTGCCATAAGGACAGCATTCAATGAGCAGTTCTTC.

The chain carries TRBV7-4 and TRBJ1-2; D unclear. The CDR3 is made up of 16 amino acids. Germline V CDR1 and CDR2: SGHVT, SQSDAQ. The V end lost 4 bases, the J end lost 9 bases, and 24 bases lay between the germline ends. The CDR3: CASSSPIHATWHSYTF. The CDR3 bases are TGTGCCAGCAGCTCCCCAATACATGCCACGTGGCATAGCTACACCTTC. Supplemented by reference TRBV7-4 and TRBJ1-2, the full variable domain reads GAGVSQSPRYKVAKRGRDVALRCDSISGHVTLYWYRQTLGQGSEVLTYSQSDAQRDKSGRPSGRFSAERPERSVSTLKIQRTEQGDSAVYLCASSSPIHATWHSYTFGSGTRLTVV.

This clonotype was seen at least ten times. The chain has TRBV7-8 and TRBJ2-5; TRBD2 agrees at 8 bases. With V trimmed by 8 bases and J by 5 bases, 13 bases remained unmatched. The CDR3 runs 15 residues. CDR1 and CDR2 (germline): SGHVS, FQNEAQ. In nucleotides, the CDR3 is TGTGCCAGCGGGGACGGGGGGGGGAGTGGGGAGACCCAGTACTTC. Its protein is CASGDGGGSGETQYF.

This clonotype was counted only a few times. V and J are TRBV12-5 and TRBJ1-1, with D perhaps matching TRBD1 (5 bases). Trimming removed 7 bases from V and 5 bases from J, with 17 bases in between. There are 14 residues in the CDR3. Germline V CDR1 and CDR2: LGHNT, FRNRAP. CDR3 sequence: CASADPRGGTEAFF. CDR3 coding DNA: TGTGCTAGTGCCGACCCGAGGGGCGGAACTGAAGCTTTCTTT.

The chain links TRBV28 to TRBJ1-1; D might be TRBD1 (5 bases). The ends were cut back, 3 bases at V and 3 bases at J, with 14 bases in the middle. The CDR3 spans 15 residues. Germline V gene lookup returns CDR1 MDHEN and CDR2 SYDVKM. CDR3 sequence: CASSFPPTGYTEAFF. The CDR3 coding sequence is TGTGCCAGCAGTTTCCCCCCCACAGGCTACACTGAAGCTTTCTTT.

This clonotype showed up just a few times. V usage is TRBV7-6 and J usage is TRBJ1-1; TRBD1 agrees at 8 bases. Germline V gives CDR1 SGHVS, CDR2 FNYEAQ. With V trimmed by 7 bases and J by 3 bases, 10 bases remained unmatched. The CDR3 covers 15 residues. The CDR3 coding sequence is TGTGCCAGCATCCCTTTACAGGGGGAGGACACTGAAGCTTTCTTT. This sequence encodes CASIPLQGEDTEAFF.

This clonotype was picked up a small number of times. The V call is TRBV19, the J call TRBJ2-2; D not resolved. V was pared by 1 base and J by 0 bases, with 3 bases between. This CDR3 spans 14 amino acids. CDR1 and CDR2 from the germline V gene are LNHDA and SQIVND (reference sequence). The CDR3 loop reads CASSIGSNTGELFF. In nucleotides, the CDR3 is TGTGCCAGTAGTATAGGCTCGAACACCGGGGAGCTGTTTTTT.

In this sample, this clonotype turned up a few times. This chain connects TRBV28 to TRBJ2-6, with D perhaps matching TRBD1 (5 bases). The germline gives CDR1 MDHEN, CDR2 SYDVKM. CDR3 size: 16 residues. The V and J ends lost 5 bases and 7 bases respectively, with 18 bases between them. The CDR3: CASSPTPGFSANVLTF. The CDR3 nucleotides read TGTGCCAGCAGTCCAACCCCAGGGTTTTCTGCCAACGTCCTGACTTTC.

The sample holds many counts of this clonotype. The V call is TRBV7-9, the J call TRBJ2-1; D is unresolved. The CDR3 totals 12 residues. Trimming shortened V by 3 bases and J by 9 bases, and 9 bases separated the two germline ends. The germline V gene has CDR1 SEHNR and CDR2 FQNEAQ (reference sequence). CDR3: CASSFSGTEQFF. The DNA for the CDR3 is TGTGCCAGCAGCTTTTCGGGTACTGAGCAGTTCTTC.

This clonotype came up many times. This chain connects TRBV7-2 to TRBJ2-1, with 7 positions matching TRBD2. Germline CDR1 and CDR2: SGHTA and FQGNSA. This CDR3 spans 15 amino acids. Trimming at V came to 7 bases and at J to 0 bases, leaving 6 bases not matched to a gene. The CDR3 here is CASTPGGSSYNEQFF. DNA of the CDR3: TGTGCCAGCACCCCCGGGGGGAGCTCCTACAATGAGCAGTTCTTC.

A note on this clonotype: A much larger clone lies a single base off, so this may be a read error. The rearrangement joins TRBV19 to TRBJ1-4, with TRBD1 as a possible D gene (5 bases). CDR3 length: 16 residues. Trimming pared 10 bases from V and 3 bases from J, leaving 21 bases between. The germline V gene encodes CDR1 LNHDA and CDR2 SQIVND (reference sequence). CDR3: CATYGQDKLPNEKLFF. CDR3 DNA: TGTGCCACCTATGGCCAGGACAAACTTCCTAATGAAAAACTGTTTTTT.